This T cell receptor beta chain was identified in a study of immune reconstitution after stem cell transplant in scleroderma. TCRdb re-analysed the RT-PCR reads in MiXCR, keeping a single row per CDR3 protein. The sample includes more than 4,500 distinct CDR3 sequences, 7.5% to 9.5% of them seen just once. This clonotype was seen a few times. The TCR originated in a male donor with systemic sclerosis. This specimen was taken before or after autologous hematopoietic stem cell transplantation (not recorded which).

CDR3 in amino acids: CASSGGTARPNSPLHF. The CDR3 DNA is TGCGCCAGCAGCGGGGGGACAGCCAGGCCTAATTCACCCCTCCACTTT. This sequence joins TRBV5-1 and TRBJ1-6; 7 nucleotides align to TRBD1. Germline V gene data show CDR1 as SGHRS and CDR2 as YFSETQ. The ends lost 4 bases at V and 6 bases at J; junction bases unmatched: 10. The CDR3 extends over 16 amino acids.